These 19 T cell receptor beta chains came from one sample sequenced in a study of CD8 T cells in Susac syndrome. The RNA input was roughly 0.5 to 1 ug, and it was reverse transcribed with random hexamers. From the immunoSEQ multiplex PCR reads, TCRdb called clonotypes with MiXCR, one entry per CDR3 protein. The profile shows some 130,000 distinct CDR3 sequences, around 95% of them singletons. Sample: CD8+ T cells from PBMCs. The source of these receptors is a human donor with Susac syndrome.

J is TRBJ2-3 and V is TRBV5-4, with D hard to call. Per the germline V gene, CDR1 is SGHNT and CDR2 is YYREEE (reference sequence). There are 11 residues in the CDR3. The V end lost 4 bases, the J end lost 2 bases, and 2 bases lay between the germline ends. Here the CDR3 DNA reads TGTGCCAGCAGCCACACAGATACGCAGTATTTT. Amino acid sequence: CASSHTDTQYF.

The chain recombines TRBV14 with TRBJ2-5; 7 positions match TRBD2. With 0 bases clipped from V and 7 bases from J, the junction kept 8 bases outside the gene matches. This CDR3 contains 15 residues. Per germline, CDR1 SGHDN and CDR2 FVKESK. CDR3 in amino acids: CASSQEMTSPGTQYF. The CDR3 nucleotides are TGTGCCAGCAGCCAAGAGATGACTAGCCCTGGGACCCAGTACTTC.

This clonotype has just a few counts. The chain recombines TRBV5-1 with TRBJ2-1; D not certain. This CDR3 is 13 amino acids long. The V end lost 8 bases, the J end lost 4 bases, and 13 bases lay between the germline ends. Germline V gene lookup returns CDR1 SGHRS and CDR2 YFSETQ. CDR3: CASSEDWYNEQFF. In DNA, the CDR3 is TGCGCCAGTTCGGAAGACTGGTACAATGAGCAGTTCTTC. The full variable domain, its missing parts supplied by reference TRBV5-1 and TRBJ2-1, is KAGVTQTPRYLIKTRGQQVTLSCSPISGHRSVSWYQQTPGQGLQFLFEYFSETQRNKGNFPGRFSGRQFSNSRSEMNVSTLELGDSALYLCASSEDWYNEQFFGPGTRLTVL.

V gene TRBV12-3 or TRBV12-4 combines with J gene TRBJ1-2; D call uncertain. Trimming shortened V by 6 bases and J by 5 bases, and 10 bases separated the two germline ends. The CDR3 consists of 12 residues. The CDR3 spells CASSLDKYGYTF. CDR3 bases: TGTGCCAGCAGCCTAGACAAGTATGGCTACACCTTC.

The rearrangement uses TRBV11-2 and TRBJ2-2; TRBD2 is a possible D gene (6 bases). Trimming removed 4 bases at V and 0 bases at J, with 18 bases between. CDR1 is SGHAT and CDR2 is FQNNGV in the germline V gene. The CDR3 spans 18 residues. The CDR3 region has the DNA TGTGCCAGCAGCTCTCTTAAAAGCAGCGGGCCGAACACCGGGGAGCTGTTTTTT. It codes for CASSSLKSSGPNTGELFF.

The chain has TRBV9 and TRBJ2-1, with D possibly called TRBD1 or TRBD2 (6 bases each). CDR1 SGDLS and CDR2 YYNGEE come from the germline V gene. This CDR3 spans 17 amino acids. V lost 1 base and J 8 bases, leaving 22 bases between the germline ends. CDR3 sequence reads: CASSVSPEGGRIDEQFF. The DNA for the CDR3 is TGTGCCAGCAGCGTATCCCCGGAGGGGGGAAGAATCGATGAGCAGTTCTTC.

This clonotype was seen a single time. The chain combines TRBV5-5 with TRBJ2-1; perhaps TRBD2 as D (5 bases). CDR1 is SGHKS and CDR2 is YYEKEE in the germline V gene (reference sequence). This CDR3 comprises 15 residues. V lost 4 bases, J lost 8 bases, and 19 bases lay in between. The CDR3 protein is CASSVWGALGDEQFF. DNA for the CDR3: TGTGCCAGCAGCGTGTGGGGAGCTCTCGGGGATGAGCAGTTCTTC.

The chain combines TRBV6-4 with TRBJ2-1, with 7 bases aligning to TRBD2. After removal of 6 bases from V and 5 bases from J, the junction contained 10 bases not matched to a gene. Germline CDR1 reads MRHNA; CDR2 reads SNTAGT. The CDR3 is 15 residues long. CDR3 DNA sequence: TGTGCCAGCAGCGTCACTAGCGAGCCCGACAATGAGCAGTTCTTC. Its translation: CASSVTSEPDNEQFF.

The CDR3 DNA reads as TGTGCCAGCAGCCAAGCAGGGCCATCAAAAAGGTACTTC. It yields the protein CASSQAGPSKRYF. This rearrangement joins TRBV14 to TRBJ2-7; the D gene is possibly TRBD1 (5 bases). This CDR3 is 13 amino acids long. CDR1 SGHDN and CDR2 FVKESK come from the germline V gene. V was trimmed by 1 base and J by 12 bases, leaving 16 bases between them.

The rearrangement uses TRBV6-1 and TRBJ2-6, with D perhaps TRBD1 (5 bases). CDR3 length equals 18 residues. Trimming removed 1 base at V and 1 base at J, with 14 bases between. CDR1 is MNHNS, CDR2 SASEGT, per germline. The CDR3 is CASSEDISGSSGANVLTF. In DNA, the CDR3 is TGTGCCAGCAGTGAAGATATTTCAGGGTCGTCTGGGGCCAACGTCCTGACTTTC.

J is TRBJ2-5 and V is TRBV15, with D unclear. Germline V CDR1 and CDR2: LNHNV, YYDKDF (reference sequence). Trimming took off 1 base at V and 5 bases at J, with 14 bases between the two ends. The CDR3 covers 15 residues. CDR3 residues: CATSRVGQSSETQYF. The CDR3 DNA is TGTGCCACCAGCAGAGTAGGGCAAAGCTCCGAGACCCAGTACTTC.

The chain is built from TRBV5-1 and TRBJ2-5, with no clear D. Germline assignment: CDR1 SGHRS and CDR2 YFSETQ. Trimming took off 0 bases at V and 5 bases at J, with 11 bases between the two ends. The CDR3 runs 14 residues. CDR3 DNA: TGCGCCAGCAGCTTGGCTGCGGTTGCGGAGACCCAGTACTTC. It translates to CASSLAAVAETQYF.

The rearrangement joins TRBV18 to TRBJ2-1; D may be TRBD2 (6 bases). From germline, CDR1 is KGHSH and CDR2 LQKENI. V was shortened by 1 base and J by 0 bases, with 10 bases between the two germline ends. The CDR3 runs to 16 residues. The CDR3 is CASSPLEGISYNEQFF. CDR3 bases: TGTGCCAGCTCACCACTGGAGGGAATCTCCTACAATGAGCAGTTCTTC.

The chain couples TRBV20-1 to TRBJ1-2; D remains unclear. Germline V gene sequence: CDR1 DFQATT, CDR2 SNEGSKA (reference sequence). This CDR3 is 14 amino acids long. The ends were cut back, 3 bases at V and 3 bases at J, with 14 bases in the middle. The CDR3 nucleotides read TGCAGTGCTAGGTTCCCAGAGCTGTACTATGGCTACACCTTC. Protein: CSARFPELYYGYTF.

The CDR3, as DNA: TGTGCCAGCTCACCGACAGGGGGCTACGAGCAGTACTTC. This gives the protein CASSPTGGYEQYF. This chain joins TRBV18 and TRBJ2-7, with 9 positions matching TRBD1. Trimming took 3 bases from V and 3 from J; bases not matched to a gene: 0. Germline V CDR1 and CDR2: KGHSH, LQKENI. The CDR3 spans 13 residues.

The V call is TRBV12-3 or TRBV12-4, the J call TRBJ2-7; 8 positions agree with TRBD2. This CDR3 comprises 14 residues. V lost 1 base and J lost 2; bases outside the gene matches: 1. The CDR3 spells CASSLGTSTYEQYF. Written as DNA, the CDR3 is TGTGCCAGCAGTTTAGGGACTAGCACCTACGAGCAGTACTTC.

The chain employs TRBV29-1 and TRBJ2-5; D is possibly TRBD2 (5 bases). The CDR3 sequence is 11 residues long. The germline V gene encodes CDR1 SQVTM and CDR2 ANQGSEA. V was clipped by 4 bases and J by 4 bases, with 7 bases between them. The DNA for the CDR3 is TGCAGCGTTGCAGGAGGAGAGACCCAGTACTTC. It specifies CSVAGGETQYF.

The sample holds a few counts of this clonotype. V usage is TRBV12-3 or TRBV12-4 and J usage is TRBJ2-7, with 8 bases matching TRBD1. There are 13 residues in the CDR3. Trimming took 1 base from V and 6 from J; bases not matched to a gene: 2. CDR3 in DNA: TGTGCCAGCAGTTTAGGGACAGGGTCCGAGCAGTACTTC. It translates to CASSLGTGSEQYF.

The chain uses TRBV6-6 and TRBJ2-1; tentative D call: TRBD1 (7 bases). Trimming stripped 5 bases from V and 4 bases from J, with 15 bases between. Germline CDR1 and CDR2: MNHNY and SVGAGI (reference sequence). This CDR3 has 15 amino acids. The DNA for the CDR3 is TGTGCCAGCAGTCCCCAGGGGGGCGCGTACAATGAGCAGTTCTTC. As protein: CASSPQGGAYNEQFF.